This note documents a single TCR beta chain sequence. Its binding antigen is unknown. No base qualities exist here, and no much larger clone lies one base off it. Collaborating institutions collected whole blood in K2EDTA tubes following their own protocols. For TCRbeta analysis, collaborator samples were shipped as frozen whole blood, as isolated PBMCs, or as DNA extracted from either sample type. These data are taken from a study of blood T cell repertoires in COVID-19 (dated by TCRdb to about 2020). Turning to the overall study: Samples from collaborators originated in the United States, Italy and Spain and spanned both the acute and convalescent phases of COVID-19. The material from the prospective study consisted of cDNA or gDNA derived from T cells, B-cell-depleted T cells, or PBMCs. The dataset comprised deeply sampled blood TCRbeta repertoires from subjects exposed to, actively infected with, or recovered from COVID-19. The repertoires were released in a freely available public database meant as a resource for research on the immune response to SARS-CoV-2. Samples came from the ongoing ImmuneRACE study (first 160 participants) plus 1,254 subjects from 6 global collaborators. The sample metadata nearly always contained a de-identified subject ID, COVID-19 status, age in years and sex. HLA class I and class II types, where available, came from metadata supplied by the sample provider rather than from assay-based typing.

V and J are trimmed by 4 bases and 0 bases, and the gene matches miss 13 bases of the junction. Based on the germline V gene, the CDR1 and CDR2 sequences are SGHRS and YFSETQ. Inclusive of the bounding cysteine and phenylalanine, the CDR3 is 18 residues long. Just the 54-base CDR3 DNA is kept, in frame starting at base 1. The immunoSEQ Assay, a bias-controlled multiplex PCR, was used to amplify TCRbeta CDR3 regions from genomic DNA. The paper's processing steps were these. Nucleated cell counts per sample were estimated from amplification of reference gene primers within the assay. To quantify the absolute abundance of each unique TCRbeta CDR3 rearrangement, sequence reads were collapsed and filtered. For each sample, productive Simpson clonality was calculated as the square root of Simpson's diversity index across productive rearrangements. TCRdb retrieved this table from immuneACCESS and kept in-frame rearrangements only. Not all clones are present; in checked studies, unresolved V genes account for under half, and no reason is known for the remainder. The V and J calls and the clone size are those of that table, but D and trimming were determined from the DNA. This sample holds about 86,000 clones; around four fifths were observed only once. The ten top clones hold around 3.7% of the sample.

Summary of the overall study and its limitations: Clinical and demographic metadata were provided uncurated, with the amount varying by source and participant.

The receptor's source is a man in his forties or fifties with acute or convalescent COVID-19. The sequence is built from TRBV5-1 and TRBJ1-1, and TRBD1 aligns with 9 junction nucleotides. Sequencing input: peripheral blood. The CDR3 amino acid sequence is: CASSPMTGGSAMNTEAFF. The DNA reads as follows: TGCGCCAGCAGCCCAATGACAGGGGGATCAGCGATGAACACTGAAGCTTTCTTT.